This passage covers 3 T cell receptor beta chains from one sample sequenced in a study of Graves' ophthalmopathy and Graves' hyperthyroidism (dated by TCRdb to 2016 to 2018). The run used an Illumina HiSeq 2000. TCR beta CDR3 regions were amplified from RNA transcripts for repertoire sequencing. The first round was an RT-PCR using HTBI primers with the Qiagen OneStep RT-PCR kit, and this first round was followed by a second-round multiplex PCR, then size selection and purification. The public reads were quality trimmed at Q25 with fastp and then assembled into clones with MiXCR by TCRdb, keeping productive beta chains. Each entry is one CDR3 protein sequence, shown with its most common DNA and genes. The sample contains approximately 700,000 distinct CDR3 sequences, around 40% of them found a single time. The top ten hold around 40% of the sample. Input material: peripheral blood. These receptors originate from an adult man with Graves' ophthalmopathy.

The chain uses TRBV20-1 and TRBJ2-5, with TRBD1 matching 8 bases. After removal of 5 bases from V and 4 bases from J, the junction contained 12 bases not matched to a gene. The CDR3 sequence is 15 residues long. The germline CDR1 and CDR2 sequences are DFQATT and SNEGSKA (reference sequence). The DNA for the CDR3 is TGCAGTGCTCGCGCAGGACAGGGTAACCGAGAGACCCAGTACTTC. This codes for CSARAGQGNRETQYF.

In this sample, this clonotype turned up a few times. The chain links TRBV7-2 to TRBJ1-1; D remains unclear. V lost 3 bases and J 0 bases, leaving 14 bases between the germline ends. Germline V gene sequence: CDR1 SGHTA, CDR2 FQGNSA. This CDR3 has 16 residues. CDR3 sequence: CASSFRRASLNTEAFF. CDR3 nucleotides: TGTGCCAGCAGCTTTAGGCGCGCCAGTTTGAACACTGAAGCTTTCTTT.

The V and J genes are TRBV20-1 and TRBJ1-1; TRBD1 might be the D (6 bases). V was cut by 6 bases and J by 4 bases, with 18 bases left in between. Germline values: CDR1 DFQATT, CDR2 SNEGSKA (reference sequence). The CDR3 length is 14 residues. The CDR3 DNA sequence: TGCAGTGCAGCCCGGCGGGGGCGCCGCACTGAAGCTTTCTTT. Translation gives CSAARRGRRTEAFF.